The TCR beta chain described here comes from a study of cytomegalovirus exposure and HLA in healthy donors. The PCR employed 60 Vbeta primers together with 13 Jbeta primers. Sequencing used immunoSEQ multiplex PCR; TCRdb keeps in-frame clones, though not all of them. This table has some 40,000 clones, more than 50% appearing once. Study-wide results and caveats: Many donors shared some public TCRs, even though most TCR sequences were rare. A previous analysis found most TCR beta V segments productive roughly 90% or roughly 30% of the time. With later analysis, a missense DCLRE1C variant became linked to TCR beta V- and J-gene trimming. It was likely that a cluster of highly shared sequence variants was a sequencing artifact.

Trimming cost V 5 bases and J 0 bases; bases outside gene matches: 5. This CDR3 comprises 14 residues. The germline CDR1 and CDR2 sequences are SQVTM and ANQGSEA. As for this clone: What it recognizes is unknown.

The genes are TRBV29-1 and TRBJ2-7; 9 bases are shared with TRBD1. The clonotype comes from a woman aged 35 to 49 in good health and CMV-seropositive. Input material: PBMCs. DNA for the CDR3: TGCAGCGTTTCCGCGGACAGGGGCTCCTACGAGCAGTACTTC. It yields the protein CSVSADRGSYEQYF.